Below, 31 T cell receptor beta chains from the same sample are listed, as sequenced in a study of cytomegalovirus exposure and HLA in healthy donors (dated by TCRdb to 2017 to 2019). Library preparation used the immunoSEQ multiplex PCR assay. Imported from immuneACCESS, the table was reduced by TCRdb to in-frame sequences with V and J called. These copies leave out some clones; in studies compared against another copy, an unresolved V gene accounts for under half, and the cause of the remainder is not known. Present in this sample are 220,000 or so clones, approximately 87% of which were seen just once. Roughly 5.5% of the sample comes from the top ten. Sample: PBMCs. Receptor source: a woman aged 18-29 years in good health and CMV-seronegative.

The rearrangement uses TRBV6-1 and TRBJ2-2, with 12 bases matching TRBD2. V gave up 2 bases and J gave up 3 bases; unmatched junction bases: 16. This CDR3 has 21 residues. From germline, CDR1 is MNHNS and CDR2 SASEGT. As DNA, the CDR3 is TGTGCCAGCAGTGAATTCGGAACTAGCGGGGGGCGGCTCCCCCACACCGGGGAGCTGTTTTTT. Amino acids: CASSEFGTSGGRLPHTGELFF.

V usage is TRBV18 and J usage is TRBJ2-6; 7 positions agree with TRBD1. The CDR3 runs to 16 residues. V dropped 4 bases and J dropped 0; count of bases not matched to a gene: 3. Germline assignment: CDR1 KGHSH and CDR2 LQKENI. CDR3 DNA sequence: TGTGCCAGCTCACGACAGGGTTCCTCTGGGGCCAACGTCCTGACTTTC. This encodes CASSRQGSSGANVLTF.

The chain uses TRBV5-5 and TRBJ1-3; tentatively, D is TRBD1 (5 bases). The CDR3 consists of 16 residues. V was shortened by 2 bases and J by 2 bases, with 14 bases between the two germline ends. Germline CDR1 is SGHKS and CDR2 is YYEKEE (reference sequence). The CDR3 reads CASSFGGDSAGNTIYF. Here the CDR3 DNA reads TGTGCCAGCAGCTTCGGGGGTGACTCTGCTGGAAACACCATATATTTT.

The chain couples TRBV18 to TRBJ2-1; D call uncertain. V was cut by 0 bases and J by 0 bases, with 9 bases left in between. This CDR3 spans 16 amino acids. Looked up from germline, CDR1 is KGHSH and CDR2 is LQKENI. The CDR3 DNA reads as TGTGCCAGCTCACCACCGCTCTCCAGCTCCTACAATGAGCAGTTCTTC. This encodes CASSPPLSSSYNEQFF.

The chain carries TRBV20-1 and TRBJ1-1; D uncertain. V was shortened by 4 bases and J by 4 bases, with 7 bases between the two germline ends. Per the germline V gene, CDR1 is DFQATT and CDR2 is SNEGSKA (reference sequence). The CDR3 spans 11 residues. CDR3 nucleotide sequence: TGCAGTGCTAAGCTCGGCACTGAAGCTTTCTTT. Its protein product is CSAKLGTEAFF.

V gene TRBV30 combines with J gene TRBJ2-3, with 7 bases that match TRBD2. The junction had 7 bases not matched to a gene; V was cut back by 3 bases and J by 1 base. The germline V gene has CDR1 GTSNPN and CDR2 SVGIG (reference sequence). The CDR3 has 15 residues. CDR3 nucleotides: TGTGCCTGGAGGTTAGCGGGCCCAGGCACAGATACGCAGTATTTT. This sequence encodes CAWRLAGPGTDTQYF.

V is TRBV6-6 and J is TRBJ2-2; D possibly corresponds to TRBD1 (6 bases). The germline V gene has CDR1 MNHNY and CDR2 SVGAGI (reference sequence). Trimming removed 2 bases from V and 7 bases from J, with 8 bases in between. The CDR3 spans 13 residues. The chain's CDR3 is CASSYQGIGELFF. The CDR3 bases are TGTGCCAGCAGTTACCAGGGGATCGGGGAGCTGTTTTTT.

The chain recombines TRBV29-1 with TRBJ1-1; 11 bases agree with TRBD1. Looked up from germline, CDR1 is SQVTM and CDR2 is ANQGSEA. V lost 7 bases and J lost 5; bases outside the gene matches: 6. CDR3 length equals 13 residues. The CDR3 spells CSGSGTGGTEAFF. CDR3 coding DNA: TGCAGCGGCTCCGGGACAGGGGGGACTGAAGCTTTCTTT.

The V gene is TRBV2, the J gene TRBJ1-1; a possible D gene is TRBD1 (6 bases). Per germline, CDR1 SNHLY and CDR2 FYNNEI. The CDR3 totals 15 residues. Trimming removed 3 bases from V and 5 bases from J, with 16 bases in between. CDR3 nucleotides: TGTGCCAGCAGTGATAAGAGGGGGAAGTGGACTGAAGCTTTCTTT. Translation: CASSDKRGKWTEAFF.

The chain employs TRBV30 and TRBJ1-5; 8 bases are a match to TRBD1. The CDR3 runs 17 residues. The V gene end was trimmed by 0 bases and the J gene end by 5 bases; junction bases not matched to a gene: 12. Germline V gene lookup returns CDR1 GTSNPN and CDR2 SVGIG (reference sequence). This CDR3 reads CAWSVWTGSSKDQPQHF. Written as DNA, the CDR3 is TGTGCCTGGAGTGTTTGGACAGGGTCATCTAAGGATCAGCCCCAGCATTTT. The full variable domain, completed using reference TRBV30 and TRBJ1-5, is SQTIHQWPATLVQPVGSPLSLECTVEGTSNPNLYWYRQAAGRGLQLLFYSVGIGQISSEVPQNLSASRPQDRQFILSSKKLLLSDSGFYLCAWSVWTGSSKDQPQHFGDGTRLSIL.

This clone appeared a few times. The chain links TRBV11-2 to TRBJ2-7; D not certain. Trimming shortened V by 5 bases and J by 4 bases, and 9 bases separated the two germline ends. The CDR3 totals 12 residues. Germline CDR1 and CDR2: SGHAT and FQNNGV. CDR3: CASSVHRYEQYF. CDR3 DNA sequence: TGTGCCAGCAGCGTGCACCGATACGAGCAGTACTTC. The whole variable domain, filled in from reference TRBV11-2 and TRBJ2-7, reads EAGVAQSPRYKIIEKRQSVAFWCNPISGHATLYWYQQILGQGPKLLIQFQNNGVVDDSQLPKDRFSAERLKGVDSTLKIQPAKLEDSAVYLCASSVHRYEQYFGPGTRLTVT.

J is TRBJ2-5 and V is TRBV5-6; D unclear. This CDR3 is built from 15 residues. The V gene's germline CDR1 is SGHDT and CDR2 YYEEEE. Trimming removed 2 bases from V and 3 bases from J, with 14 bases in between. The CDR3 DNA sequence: TGTGCCAGCAGCTTACTAATCCAAAGGGAAGAGACCCAGTACTTC. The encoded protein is CASSLLIQREETQYF.

CDR3 nucleotides: TGTGCCAGCAGCCACAAGACTAGCGGGGGGTACGAGCAGTACTTC. It codes for CASSHKTSGGYEQYF. The V and J genes are TRBV4-2 and TRBJ2-7; TRBD2 matches 13 bases. The CDR3 runs to 15 residues. Losses at the gene ends were 3 bases for V and 4 bases for J; bases not matched to a gene: 3. CDR1 and CDR2 (germline): LGHNA, YNFKEQ.

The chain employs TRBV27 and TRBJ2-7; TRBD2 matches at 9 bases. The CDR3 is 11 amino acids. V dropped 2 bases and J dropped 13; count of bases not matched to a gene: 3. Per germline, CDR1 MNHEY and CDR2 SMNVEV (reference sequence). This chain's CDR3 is CASSLGTSIYF. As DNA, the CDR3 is TGTGCCAGCAGTTTAGGGACTAGCATCTACTTC.

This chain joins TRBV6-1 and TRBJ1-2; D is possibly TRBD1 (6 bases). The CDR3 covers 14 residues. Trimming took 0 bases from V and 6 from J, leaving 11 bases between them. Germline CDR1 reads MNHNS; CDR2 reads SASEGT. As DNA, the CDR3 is TGTGCCAGCAGTGAAGCTGTCGGGGGCCATGGCTACACCTTC. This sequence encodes CASSEAVGGHGYTF.

CDR3 DNA sequence: TGTGCCAGCAGTCTCGGGACAGGGGGCCCCTGGGAGCAGTACTTC. Translation gives CASSLGTGGPWEQYF. The chain is built from TRBV27 and TRBJ2-7, with 12 bases aligning to TRBD1. This CDR3 is 15 amino acids long. V was pared by 5 bases and J by 7 bases, with 9 bases of the junction left unmatched. Germline CDR1 is MNHEY and CDR2 is SMNVEV (reference sequence).

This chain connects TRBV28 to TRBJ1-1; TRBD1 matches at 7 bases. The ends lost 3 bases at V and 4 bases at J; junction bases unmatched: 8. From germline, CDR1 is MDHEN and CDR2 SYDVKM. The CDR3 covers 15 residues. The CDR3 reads CASSLTGFGTTEAFF. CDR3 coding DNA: TGTGCCAGCAGTTTGACAGGGTTTGGAACCACTGAAGCTTTCTTT.

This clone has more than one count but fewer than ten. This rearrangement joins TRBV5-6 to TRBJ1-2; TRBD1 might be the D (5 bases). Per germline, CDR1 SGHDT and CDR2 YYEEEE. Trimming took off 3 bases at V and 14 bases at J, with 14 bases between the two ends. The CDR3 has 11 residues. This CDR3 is CASSSTRGLTF. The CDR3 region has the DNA TGTGCCAGCAGCTCCACCCGGGGCCTTACCTTC.

CDR3: CASSLGLTGETQYF. The CDR3 nucleotides are TGTGCCAGCAGCCTGGGACTGACTGGGGAGACCCAGTACTTC. The rearrangement uses TRBV27 and TRBJ2-5; weak D call: TRBD2 (6 bases). Germline V gene sequence: CDR1 MNHEY, CDR2 SMNVEV (reference sequence). The CDR3 is made up of 14 amino acids. Trimming cost V 6 bases and J 5 bases, with 16 bases left between them.

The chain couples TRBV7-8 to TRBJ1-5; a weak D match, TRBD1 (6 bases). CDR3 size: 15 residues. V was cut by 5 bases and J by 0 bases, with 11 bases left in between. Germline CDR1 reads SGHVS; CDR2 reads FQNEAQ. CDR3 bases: TGTGCCAGCAGCCTACAGGGCTATAGCAATCAGCCCCAGCATTTT. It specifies CASSLQGYSNQPQHF.

The CDR3 nucleotides are TGTGCCACCAGCAGGGAGGGGAAGAGTAATCAGCCCCAGCATTTT. Amino acid sequence: CATSREGKSNQPQHF. The chain joins TRBV15 to TRBJ1-5; perhaps TRBD1 as D (5 bases). The CDR3 spans 15 residues. In germline, CDR1 is LNHNV, CDR2 YYDKDF (reference sequence). Trimming cost V 3 bases and J 4 bases, with 13 bases left between them.

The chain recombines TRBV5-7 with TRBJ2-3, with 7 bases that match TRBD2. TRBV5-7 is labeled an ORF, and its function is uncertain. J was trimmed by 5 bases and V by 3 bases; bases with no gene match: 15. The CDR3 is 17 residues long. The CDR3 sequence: CASSWGGGPRLGDTQYF. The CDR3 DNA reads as TGTGCCAGCAGCTGGGGGGGTGGGCCACGGTTAGGAGATACGCAGTATTTT.

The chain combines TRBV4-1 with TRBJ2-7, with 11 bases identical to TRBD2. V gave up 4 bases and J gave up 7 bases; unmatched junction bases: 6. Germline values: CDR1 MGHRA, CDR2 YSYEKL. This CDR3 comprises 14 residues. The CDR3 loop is CASSRLAGSGEQYF. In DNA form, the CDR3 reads TGCGCCAGCAGCCGACTAGCGGGATCGGGAGAGCAGTACTTC.

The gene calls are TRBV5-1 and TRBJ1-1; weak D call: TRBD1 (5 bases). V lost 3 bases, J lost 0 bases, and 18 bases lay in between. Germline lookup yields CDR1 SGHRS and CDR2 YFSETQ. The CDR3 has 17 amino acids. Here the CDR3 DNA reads TGCGCCAGCAGCTCCGGATGGGAGACAGTCATGAACACTGAAGCTTTCTTT. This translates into CASSSGWETVMNTEAFF. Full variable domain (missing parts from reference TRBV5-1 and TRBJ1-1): KAGVTQTPRYLIKTRGQQVTLSCSPISGHRSVSWYQQTPGQGLQFLFEYFSETQRNKGNFPGRFSGRQFSNSRSEMNVSTLELGDSALYLCASSSGWETVMNTEAFFGQGTRLTVV.

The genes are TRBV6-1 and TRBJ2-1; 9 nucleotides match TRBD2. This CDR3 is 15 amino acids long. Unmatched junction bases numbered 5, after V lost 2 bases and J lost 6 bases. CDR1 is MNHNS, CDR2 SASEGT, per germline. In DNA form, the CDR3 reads TGTGCCAGCAGTGAAACGCGGGGGGGTTCCAATGAGCAGTTCTTC. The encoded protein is CASSETRGGSNEQFF.

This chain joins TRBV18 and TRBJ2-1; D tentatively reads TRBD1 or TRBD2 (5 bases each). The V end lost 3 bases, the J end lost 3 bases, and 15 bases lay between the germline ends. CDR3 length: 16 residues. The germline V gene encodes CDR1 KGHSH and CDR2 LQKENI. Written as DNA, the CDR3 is TGTGCCAGCTCACCTACCGGGACCGAGGGCTACAATGAGCAGTTCTTC. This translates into CASSPTGTEGYNEQFF. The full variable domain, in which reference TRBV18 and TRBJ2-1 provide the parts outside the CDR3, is NAGVMQNPRHLVRRRGQEARLRCSPMKGHSHVYWYRQLPEEGLKFMVYLQKENIIDESGMPKERFSAEFPKEGPSILRIQQVVRGDSAAYFCASSPTGTEGYNEQFFGPGTRLTVL.

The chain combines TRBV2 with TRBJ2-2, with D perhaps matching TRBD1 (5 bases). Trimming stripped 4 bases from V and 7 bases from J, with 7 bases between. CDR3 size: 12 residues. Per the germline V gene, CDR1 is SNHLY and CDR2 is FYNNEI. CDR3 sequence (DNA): TGTGCCAGCAGTGTACAGGACGGGGAGCTGTTTTTT. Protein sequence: CASSVQDGELFF.

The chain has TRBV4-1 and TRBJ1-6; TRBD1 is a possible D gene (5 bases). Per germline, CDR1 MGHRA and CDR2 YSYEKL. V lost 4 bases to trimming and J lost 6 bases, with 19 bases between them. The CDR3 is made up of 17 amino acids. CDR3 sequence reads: CASSLHVGWQGNSPLHF. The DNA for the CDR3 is TGCGCCAGCAGCCTTCATGTGGGTTGGCAGGGTAATTCACCCCTCCACTTT.

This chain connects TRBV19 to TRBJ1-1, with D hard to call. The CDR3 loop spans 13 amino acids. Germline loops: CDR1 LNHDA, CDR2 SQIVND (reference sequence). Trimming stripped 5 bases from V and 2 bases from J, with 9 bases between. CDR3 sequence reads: CASSVGSNTEAFF. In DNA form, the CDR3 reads TGTGCCAGTAGTGTTGGGAGCAACACTGAAGCTTTCTTT.

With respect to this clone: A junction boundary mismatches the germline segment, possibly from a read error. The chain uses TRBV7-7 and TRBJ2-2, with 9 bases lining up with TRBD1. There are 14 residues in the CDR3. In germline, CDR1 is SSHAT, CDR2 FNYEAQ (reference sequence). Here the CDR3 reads CASSHRGHAGELFF. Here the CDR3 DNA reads TGTGCTAGCAGCCACAGGGGGCACGCCGGGGAGCTGTTTTTT.

CDR3 bases: TGCAGCGCCGCGTCAGGGATCAATGAGCAGTTCTTC. Protein: CSAASGINEQFF. This chain joins TRBV29-1 and TRBJ2-1, with D possibly TRBD1 on 5 matching bases. The V gene's germline CDR1 is SQVTM and CDR2 ANQGSEA. V lost 7 bases, J lost 6 bases, and 13 bases lay in between. This CDR3 spans 12 amino acids.